Given below is one T cell receptor (beta chain) in context. Its target is not known. The data were taken from a study of shared clonotypes between healthy human individuals. Study-level points and caveats: In a few donors, around 5.5% of naive CD4 clonotypes appeared in common. Rarefaction exposed incomplete sorted-subset sequencing despite large depth.

Sequenced by immunoSEQ multiplex PCR; TCRdb stores in-frame clones only, minus some. The table has some 1.5 million clones, around 95% seen once. Looked up from germline, CDR1 is LNHNV and CDR2 is YYDKDF (reference sequence). With 8 bases clipped from V and 6 bases from J, the junction kept 8 bases outside the gene matches. The CDR3 is 14 residues long. The chain combines TRBV15 with TRBJ1-5; 9 bases agree with TRBD1. The source is a man younger than 40 in good health. The sample taken for sequencing was naive CD4+ T cells sorted from blood. Documented subset: CD45RA+ positively selected. The CDR3 here is CATSRDRVFQPQHF. The DNA of the CDR3 is TGTGCCACCTCCCGGGACAGGGTTTTTCAGCCCCAGCATTTT.